This record looks at one TCR beta chain sequence and its context. Its antigen is currently unknown. The same CDR3 can be traced to other DNA sequences in this sample. This sample was included in a study of shared clonotypes between healthy human individuals. About the research overall: There were three CD4 naive, three CD4 memory, two CD8 naive and one CD8 memory plates per donor. Findings of the study overall: Only blood was sampled; tissue repertoires likely differ.

With 1 base removed from V and 4 bases from J, the gap between germline ends came to 4 bases. The CDR3 runs to 12 residues. Germline CDR1 SGHVS, CDR2 FQNEAQ. Sequencing used immunoSEQ multiplex PCR; TCRdb keeps in-frame clones, though not all of them. The top ten hold 0.52% of the sample, which has about 1 million clones, 78% seen once. The chain has TRBV7-8 and TRBJ1-2; D remains unclear. The source of this sequence is a man younger than 30 in good health. Some clones in this sample may be carry-over from other donors' samples. Sequenced input: memory CD4+ T cells from PBMCs. Subset defined: CD45RA-negative fraction. The CDR3 region is CASSLESYGYTF. The CDR3, as DNA: TGTGCCAGCAGCTTAGAGAGCTATGGCTACACCTTC.